This TCR beta chain was identified in a study of control samples from healthy donors and cancer patients. Generated by immunoSEQ multiplex PCR, the TCRdb table keeps only in-frame clones and is missing some. There are tens of thousands of clones in the sample; roughly 82% occur only once, and 2.9% lies in the top ten. Germline lookup yields CDR1 LNHDA and CDR2 SQIVND (reference sequence). This CDR3 spans 13 amino acids. V was pared by 7 bases and J by 1 base, with 11 bases between. Material for sequencing was PBMCs. The source of this sequence is a woman between 50 and 59 years old with lung cancer. The chain carries TRBV19 and TRBJ2-7; possibly TRBD2 for D (5 bases). This chain's CDR3 is CASKVGGSYEQYF. CDR3 nucleotide sequence: TGTGCCAGTAAGGTCGGCGGGTCCTACGAGCAGTACTTC.